This TCR beta chain was identified during a study of beta chain features in type 1 diabetes. All sorted populations exceeded 95% purity. A few counts support this clone. Reverse transcribing all isolated RNA meant expressed TCRB transcripts were sequenced. TCRdb's table, derived via immunoSEQ multiplex PCR, lists solely in-frame clones and lacks some. The sample yields over 350,000 clones, less than 15% seen once. Germline V CDR1 and CDR2: MGHRA, YSYEKL. With V trimmed by 1 base and J by 11 bases, 12 bases remained unmatched. The CDR3 length is 15 residues. The TCR originated in a young woman in good health. The chain recombines TRBV4-1 with TRBJ2-5; 8 positions agree with TRBD1. Sequencing was done on a sample of naive CD4+ T cells from blood. CDR3 DNA: TGCGCCAGCAGCCAAGTCAGCAGGGGGCTAGGGGAGCAGTACTTC. Its translation: CASSQVSRGLGEQYF.